This is a list of T cell receptor beta chains from one sample in a study of blood T cells in healthy people across ages. One entry per CDR3 protein, called by TCRdb with MiXCR from the 5' RACE reads. The repertoire holds approximately 900,000 distinct CDR3 sequences, around 48% seen once, with about an eighth in the top ten. Sequencing input: blood. These receptors were obtained from a man younger than 45 in good health. The CDR3 runs from the conserved cysteine through the conserved F or W. The D gene is left open where the match is weak. Size tells how often a clone was seen (once, few, many) or the class of an expanded clone, and some rows leave it out.

v_gene: TRBV27
abundance: NA
d_gene: NA
len: 14
j_gene: TRBJ2-7
CDR3aa: CASSLQGAAYEQYF
CDR3nt: TGTGCCAGCAGTTTACAGGGAGCCGCCTACGAGCAGTACTTC

v_gene: TRBV7-9
abundance: few
d_gene: NA
len: 15
j_gene: TRBJ1-2
CDR3aa: CASSSDRDSRGGYTF
CDR3nt: TGTGCCAGCAGCTCGGACCGGGACTCACGGGGAGGCTACACCTTC

v_gene: TRBV6-5
abundance: NA
d_gene: NA
len: 15
j_gene: TRBJ2-5
CDR3aa: CASSSDRRYQETQYF
CDR3nt: TGTGCCAGCAGTTCCGACAGGAGGTACCAAGAGACCCAGTACTTC

v_gene: TRBV29-1
abundance: NA
d_gene: NA
len: 12
j_gene: TRBJ2-5
CDR3aa: CSVRQGTNEQYF
CDR3nt: TGCAGCGTTCGGCAGGGGACCAATGAGCAGTACTTC

v_gene: TRBV27
abundance: few
d_gene: NA
len: 17
j_gene: TRBJ1-1
CDR3aa: CASSFVGQAYWNTEAFF
CDR3nt: TGTGCCAGCAGCTTTGTCGGGCAGGCTTATTGGAACACTGAAGCTTTCTTT

v_gene: TRBV29-1
abundance: NA
d_gene: NA
len: 15
j_gene: TRBJ1-2
CDR3aa: CSVEGVREADYGYTF
CDR3nt: TGCAGCGTTGAAGGAGTCAGGGAGGCGGACTATGGCTACACCTTC

v_gene: TRBV10-3
abundance: NA
d_gene: NA
len: 14
j_gene: TRBJ2-3
CDR3aa: CAISVGDSTDTQYF
CDR3nt: TGTGCCATCTCGGTGGGCGATAGCACAGATACGCAGTATTTT

v_gene: TRBV7-9
abundance: few
d_gene: NA
len: 13
j_gene: TRBJ1-5
CDR3aa: CASSADSNQPQHF
CDR3nt: TGTGCCAGCAGTGCGGATAGCAATCAGCCCCAGCATTTT

v_gene: TRBV11-2
abundance: few
d_gene: TRBD2
len: 16
j_gene: TRBJ2-1
CDR3aa: CASSSIPGLTYNEQFF
CDR3nt: TGTGCCAGCAGCTCGATTCCGGGACTAACCTACAATGAGCAGTTCTTC

v_gene: TRBV13
abundance: many
d_gene: NA
len: 11
j_gene: TRBJ2-5
CDR3aa: CASSYKETQYF
CDR3nt: TGTGCCAGCAGCTACAAAGAGACCCAGTACTTC

v_gene: TRBV3-1
abundance: once
d_gene: NA
len: 13
j_gene: TRBJ2-7
CDR3aa: CASGGLTSYEQYF
CDR3nt: TGTGCCAGCGGGGGGCTAACGAGCTACGAGCAGTACTTC

v_gene: TRBV10-3
abundance: few
d_gene: NA
len: 15
j_gene: TRBJ2-7
CDR3aa: CAISESGALAYEQYF
CDR3nt: TGTGCCATCAGTGAGTCGGGGGCGCTGGCCTACGAGCAGTACTTC

v_gene: TRBV3-1
abundance: NA
d_gene: TRBD1
len: 15
j_gene: TRBJ1-5
CDR3aa: CASSPGTGAPQPQHF
CDR3nt: TGTGCCAGCAGCCCCGGGACAGGGGCACCCCAGCCCCAGCATTTT

v_gene: TRBV4-1
abundance: few
d_gene: NA
len: 12
j_gene: TRBJ1-4
CDR3aa: CASSQTWEKLFF
CDR3nt: TGCGCCAGCAGCCAAACTTGGGAAAAACTGTTTTTT

v_gene: TRBV24-1
abundance: NA
d_gene: NA
len: 13
j_gene: TRBJ1-2
CDR3aa: CATSDAGSYGYTF
CDR3nt: TGTGCCACCAGTGATGCTGGGAGCTATGGCTACACCTTC

v_gene: TRBV9
abundance: NA
d_gene: TRBD1
len: 15
j_gene: TRBJ2-1
CDR3aa: CASSPTGDHYNEQFF
CDR3nt: TGTGCCAGCAGCCCGACAGGGGACCACTACAATGAGCAGTTCTTC

v_gene: TRBV7-2
abundance: NA
d_gene: NA
len: 16
j_gene: TRBJ1-6
CDR3aa: CASSLVSTGNNSPLHF
CDR3nt: TGTGCCAGCAGCTTAGTCTCAACAGGGAATAATTCACCCCTCCACTTT

v_gene: TRBV27
abundance: NA
d_gene: NA
len: 12
j_gene: TRBJ1-6
CDR3aa: CASSLIGSPLHF
CDR3nt: TGTGCCAGCAGTTTGATCGGTTCACCCCTCCACTTT

v_gene: TRBV30
abundance: NA
d_gene: NA
len: 14
j_gene: TRBJ2-3
CDR3aa: CAWSARGGTDTQYF
CDR3nt: TGTGCCTGGAGTGCTAGGGGGGGGACAGATACGCAGTATTTT

v_gene: TRBV7-2
abundance: few
d_gene: TRBD2
len: 15
j_gene: TRBJ2-1
CDR3aa: CASTSEGRAYNEQFF
CDR3nt: TGTGCCAGCACCTCAGAGGGGAGGGCCTACAATGAGCAGTTCTTC

v_gene: TRBV11-3
abundance: NA
d_gene: NA
len: 15
j_gene: TRBJ2-3
CDR3aa: CASSLMAASTDTQYF
CDR3nt: TGTGCCAGCAGCTTAATGGCCGCCAGCACAGATACGCAGTATTTT

v_gene: TRBV7-9
abundance: many
d_gene: NA
len: 14
j_gene: TRBJ1-4
CDR3aa: CASSFGATNEKLFF
CDR3nt: TGTGCCAGCAGTTTTGGTGCAACTAATGAAAAACTGTTTTTT

v_gene: TRBV27
abundance: many
d_gene: NA
len: 15
j_gene: TRBJ2-3
CDR3aa: CASSLSASVTDTQYF
CDR3nt: TGTGCCAGCAGTTTATCCGCGAGTGTTACAGATACGCAGTATTTT

v_gene: TRBV29-1
abundance: many
d_gene: NA
len: 15
j_gene: TRBJ2-3
CDR3aa: CSVAQGGQSTDTQYF
CDR3nt: TGCAGCGTTGCTCAGGGGGGACAGAGCACAGATACGCAGTATTTT

v_gene: TRBV14
abundance: once
d_gene: TRBD1
len: 14
j_gene: TRBJ1-4
CDR3aa: CASSRLGTVEKLFF
CDR3nt: TGTGCCAGCAGCCGTCTCGGGACAGTTGAAAAACTGTTTTTT